One sample yielded the 23 T cell receptor beta chains listed below, sequenced in a study of blood T cell repertoires in COVID-19 (dated by TCRdb to about 2020). The protocol used for the library was the immunoSEQ multiplex PCR assay. In TCRdb, the immuneACCESS table is reduced to in-frame sequences with V and J assigned. These tables do not hold every clone; where another copy was compared, an unresolved V gene accounts for under half, and the others remain unexplained. The sample table shows about 290,000 clones, and 85% to 90% are seen once. The ten top clones hold around 10% of the sample. Specimen: peripheral blood. The receptors derive from a woman in her 30s with COVID-19, enrolled during active disease.

This clone is a singleton in its sample. The rearrangement uses TRBV11-2 and TRBJ2-7; the D is unclear. CDR3 length equals 15 residues. V was clipped by 1 base and J by 0 bases, with 10 bases between them. CDR1 SGHAT and CDR2 FQNNGV come from the germline V gene. The CDR3 DNA sequence: TGTGCCAGCAGCTTAGCGGCGGCGGCCTCCTACGAGCAGTACTTC. Translation: CASSLAAAASYEQYF.

This chain connects TRBV6-1 to TRBJ1-2; 8 positions agree with TRBD1. CDR1 and CDR2 from the germline V gene are MNHNS and SASEGT. With 1 base clipped from V and 5 bases from J, the junction kept 6 bases outside the gene matches. The CDR3 extends over 15 amino acids. CDR3 protein: CASSEEYRGAYGYTF. The CDR3 region has the DNA TGTGCCAGCAGTGAAGAATACAGGGGGGCGTATGGCTACACCTTC.

Turning to this clone: This same CDR3 is encoded by further DNA sequences in the sample. The chain uses TRBV27 and TRBJ1-3; D uncertain. Germline CDR1 MNHEY, CDR2 SMNVEV (reference sequence). The length of the CDR3 is 15 residues. V lost 0 bases and J lost 3, with 9 bases in between. The CDR3 spells CASSLSGGDGNTIYF. Here the CDR3 DNA reads TGTGCCAGCAGTTTATCGGGTGGAGATGGAAACACCATATATTTT.

The chain has TRBV4-1 and TRBJ1-1, with 7 positions matching TRBD1. This CDR3 region has 18 residues. The V segment lost 7 bases and the J segment 0 bases; nucleotides outside the gene matches: 17. Germline loops: CDR1 MGHRA, CDR2 YSYEKL. The CDR3 DNA reads TGCGCCAGCAACCTCCCGGTCGCCCTACAGGGGATGAACACTGAAGCTTTCTTT. Amino acid sequence: CASNLPVALQGMNTEAFF.

The V and J genes are TRBV5-1 and TRBJ1-1; 8 bases line up with TRBD1. CDR3 length equals 16 residues. Germline V lookup: CDR1 SGHRS, CDR2 YFSETQ. J was trimmed by 1 base and V by 4 bases; bases with no gene match: 9. The CDR3 spells CASSRDRGGGNTEAFF. The CDR3 DNA is TGCGCCAGCAGCCGAGACAGGGGTGGGGGGAACACTGAAGCTTTCTTT.

The chain joins TRBV5-8 to TRBJ1-2; TRBD1 aligns across 9 bases. Germline lookup yields CDR1 SGHTS and CDR2 YDEGEE. This CDR3 region has 16 residues. With 2 bases clipped from V and 2 bases from J, the junction kept 7 bases outside the gene matches. The CDR3 DNA follows: TGTGCCAGCAGCTTAAGGACAGGGGTCCAGAACTATGGCTACACCTTC. It encodes CASSLRTGVQNYGYTF.

The sample holds a few counts of this clone. The chain carries TRBV6-5 and TRBJ2-5, with a possible D match to TRBD2 (7 bases). The CDR3 sequence is 13 residues long. Germline lookup yields CDR1 MNHEY and CDR2 SVGAGI. Between the trimmed V and J ends, which lost 6 bases and 5 bases, there was a span of 13 bases. This CDR3 is CASRAGAAETQYF. The CDR3 nucleotides read TGTGCCAGCAGGGCGGGGGCGGCGGAGACCCAGTACTTC.

This clone was counted only a few times. V and J are TRBV2 and TRBJ1-6; D possibly corresponds to TRBD1 (5 bases). The CDR3 consists of 14 residues. Germline CDR1 SNHLY, CDR2 FYNNEI. The V end lost 6 bases, the J end lost 10 bases, and 16 bases lay between the germline ends. The CDR3 here is CASRLDSPRSPLHF. CDR3 coding DNA: TGTGCCAGCAGACTCGACAGTCCTCGGTCACCCCTCCACTTT.

CDR3 nucleotides: TGTGCCAGCAGCCAGCAAGGACAATACGGCGGCTATTCACCCCTCCACTTT. This codes for CASSQQGQYGGYSPLHF. V gene TRBV3-1 (or the pseudogene TRBV3-2) combines with J gene TRBJ1-6; the D gene is possibly TRBD1 (5 bases). In germline, CDR1 is LGHDT, CDR2 YNNKEL (reference sequence). The V and J ends lost 3 bases and 8 bases respectively, with 20 bases between them. This CDR3 contains 17 residues.

This chain joins TRBV2 and TRBJ1-5; 10 nucleotides match TRBD1. This CDR3 comprises 19 residues. Germline trimming cut 2 bases from V and 0 bases from J; bases unmatched to any gene: 10. CDR1 is SNHLY, CDR2 FYNNEI, per germline. The CDR3 nucleotides are TGTGCCAGCAGTGAACTGGGGACAGGGGCCAGTTATAGCAATCAGCCCCAGCATTTT. Translated: CASSELGTGASYSNQPQHF. The full variable domain, with the rest looked up from reference TRBV2 and TRBJ1-5, is EPEVTQTPSHQVTQMGQEVILRCVPISNHLYFYWYRQILGQKVEFLVSFYNNEISEKSEIFDDQFSVERPDGSNFTLKIRSTKLEDSAMYFCASSELGTGASYSNQPQHFGDGTRLSIL.

CDR3 DNA sequence: TGTGCCAGCAGAGAGGGAAACACCATATATTTT. Its translation is CASREGNTIYF. This rearrangement joins TRBV6-5 to TRBJ1-3; D gene unclear. Between the trimmed V and J ends, which lost 6 bases and 4 bases, there was a span of 4 bases. The length of the CDR3 is 11 residues. CDR1 is MNHEY, CDR2 SVGAGI, per germline.

A single count supports this clone. The chain links TRBV4-2 to TRBJ2-2; D ambiguous. This CDR3 is 16 amino acids long. The V end was cut by 0 bases, the J end by 0 bases, with 8 bases between. CDR1 and CDR2 (germline): LGHNA, YNFKEQ. The CDR3 reads CASSQDKATNTGELFF. CDR3 bases: TGTGCCAGCAGCCAAGATAAAGCAACGAACACCGGGGAGCTGTTTTTT.

The CDR3 DNA is TGTGCCAGCAGCCAAGCGGTACTAGCAGCAGATACGCAGTATTTT. Translated, it gives CASSQAVLAADTQYF. The chain is built from TRBV3-1 (or the pseudogene TRBV3-2) and TRBJ2-3; possibly TRBD2 for D (6 bases). Germline V gives CDR1 LGHDT, CDR2 YNNKEL (reference sequence). Trimming removed 1 base at V and 4 bases at J, with 12 bases between. The CDR3 consists of 15 residues.

This rearrangement joins TRBV9 to TRBJ1-2; tentatively, D is TRBD1 (5 bases). V dropped 0 bases and J dropped 4 bases, with 13 bases sitting between them. CDR1 is SGDLS, CDR2 YYNGEE, per germline. This CDR3 spans 15 amino acids. The DNA for the CDR3 is TGTGCCAGCAGCGTAGGGGGCATGGGGCTCTATGGCTACACCTTC. This sequence encodes CASSVGGMGLYGYTF.

This clone has only one observation. V and J are TRBV20-1 and TRBJ1-1, with D possibly TRBD1 on 6 matching bases. Germline loops: CDR1 DFQATT, CDR2 SNEGSKA (reference sequence). Trimming took off 3 bases at V and 10 bases at J, with 12 bases between the two ends. The CDR3 consists of 11 residues. Written as DNA, the CDR3 is TGCAGTGCTAGCCCGAACAGGGCAGCTTTCTTT. This encodes CSASPNRAAFF.

The V and J genes are TRBV28 and TRBJ1-1, with 7 positions matching TRBD1. This CDR3 is built from 15 residues. Germline CDR1 reads MDHEN; CDR2 reads SYDVKM. V shed 6 bases and J 4 bases; nucleotides not matched to a gene: 11. CDR3 DNA sequence: TGTGCCAGCAGCCCAGGACAGGTCCCGAGCACTGAAGCTTTCTTT. Translation gives CASSPGQVPSTEAFF.

This chain connects TRBV6-5 to TRBJ2-5, with a weak D call TRBD2 (5 bases). Germline V gene sequence: CDR1 MNHEY, CDR2 SVGAGI. V was cut by 0 bases and J by 5 bases, with 10 bases left in between. The CDR3 is 14 residues long. In DNA form, the CDR3 reads TGTGCCAGCAGTTACTCGAGCGGATGGGAGACCCAGTACTTC. This gives the protein CASSYSSGWETQYF.

The V and J genes are TRBV27 and TRBJ1-5; D unresolved. The CDR3 has 12 amino acids. V was trimmed by 2 bases and J by 6 bases, leaving 5 bases between them. Germline lookup yields CDR1 MNHEY and CDR2 SMNVEV (reference sequence). CDR3 in DNA: TGTGCCAGCAGTTTAATCGGTCAGCCCCAGCATTTT. Translating it yields CASSLIGQPQHF.

The gene calls are TRBV6-6 and TRBJ1-1; 7 bases are a match to TRBD1. Germline trimming cut 6 bases from V and 0 bases from J; bases unmatched to any gene: 1. The CDR3 is 13 residues long. The germline CDR1 and CDR2 sequences are MNHNY and SVGAGI (reference sequence). CDR3 region: CASRQGMNTEAFF. The CDR3, as DNA: TGTGCCAGCAGACAGGGGATGAACACTGAAGCTTTCTTT.

This clone appeared once. As DNA, the CDR3 is TGTGCCAGCAGCTTCTCGGGGGTCACTGGAAACACCATATATTTT. This sequence encodes CASSFSGVTGNTIYF. This chain links TRBV5-4 with TRBJ1-3, with a weak D call TRBD1 (5 bases). The CDR3 runs to 15 residues. The germline CDR1 and CDR2 sequences are SGHNT and YYREEE (reference sequence). V lost 2 bases, J lost 2 bases, and 11 bases lay in between.

This clone appeared once. The junction shows a germline mismatch at one end, possibly a read error. This sample also contains other DNA sequences that code for the same CDR3. The chain carries TRBV5-6 and TRBJ1-6; D is undetermined. CDR1 and CDR2 from the germline V gene are SGHDT and YYEEEE. The CDR3 contains 14 residues. The CDR3 here is CASSLEIPGSPLHF. For the CDR3, the DNA is TGTGCTAGCAGCTTGGAGATTCCGGGTTCACCCCTCCACTTT.

The DNA of the CDR3 is TGCGCCAGCAGCTTGGTGGGGGCCTCGAACACTGAAGCTTTCTTT. Amino acid sequence: CASSLVGASNTEAFF. The chain joins TRBV5-1 to TRBJ1-1, with D possibly being TRBD1 (6 bases). This CDR3 is 15 amino acids long. V was trimmed by 0 bases and J by 1 base, leaving 10 bases between them. Germline lookup yields CDR1 SGHRS and CDR2 YFSETQ.

V usage is TRBV7-2 and J usage is TRBJ2-1; possible D gene TRBD1, 6 bases. This CDR3 is built from 17 residues. The germline V gene encodes CDR1 SGHTA and CDR2 FQGNSA. V was shortened by 4 bases and J by 4 bases, with 20 bases between the two germline ends. The CDR3 loop is CASSSRQAVYPYNEQFF. CDR3 coding DNA: TGTGCCAGCAGCTCCAGACAGGCCGTCTATCCGTACAATGAGCAGTTCTTC.